Listed below are T cell receptor beta chains from one sample, sequenced in a study of T-cell reconstitution after alpha-beta-depleted transplantation in children. From the PCR reads, TCRdb called clonotypes with MiXCR, one entry per CDR3 protein. Of roughly 420,000 distinct CDR3 sequences in the sample, about 17% are singletons; the top ten hold under 30%. This specimen was PBMCs, mostly from graft donor cells, taken 360 days after TCRalphabeta/CD19-depleted stem cell transplant. The receptors stem from a boy under two years old who had a stem cell transplant for Wiskott-Aldrich syndrome, so the T cells may come from the graft donor. Each CDR3 is given with its conserved first and last residue. Each record gives: J gene, V gene, D gene, CDR3 protein. D genes are given only for firm matches.

TRBJ1-5 | TRBV7-9 | TRBD1 | CASSLGQGGHGQPQHF
TRBJ1-1 | TRBV14 | . | CASSHVTRGNTEAFF
TRBJ2-1 | TRBV5-1 | TRBD1 | CASSSTGNEQFF
TRBJ2-2 | TRBV5-1 | TRBD2 | CASSLYRGVFTGELFF
TRBJ2-5 | TRBV4-1 | . | CASSQASGARETQYF
TRBJ2-7 | TRBV11-2 | TRBD2 | CASSLGLAGGREQYF
TRBJ2-1 | TRBV20-1 | TRBD2 | CSASRSRGVAYNEQFF
TRBJ2-7 | TRBV7-8 | . | CASSLDFGTYEQYF
TRBJ2-1 | TRBV29-1 | TRBD2 | CSVEAGLDINEQFF
TRBJ2-3 | TRBV29-1 | TRBD2 | CSVVAGDPYSTDTQYF
TRBJ1-1 | TRBV28 | . | CASSFRAVTNTEAFF
TRBJ1-5 | TRBV2 | . | CASSFAEGNQPQHF
TRBJ2-7 | TRBV7-2 | . | CASSFGAGQAYEQYF
TRBJ1-6 | TRBV4-1 | TRBD1 | CASSQSTPRDRGSPLHF
TRBJ2-7 | TRBV24-1 | . | CATSDYGYEQYF
TRBJ1-5 | TRBV6-5 | . | CASSRRGAHQPQHF
TRBJ1-5 | TRBV6-1 | . | CASRRTHSNQPQHF
TRBJ2-7 | TRBV20-1 | TRBD1 | CSAQGGYEQYF
TRBJ2-2 | TRBV2 | . | CASRPQGWVTGELFF
TRBJ2-5 | TRBV28 | . | CASSFLLALQETQYF